The 24 T cell receptor beta chains reported below all come from one sample, sequenced in a study of PD-L1 blockade in urothelial cancer. Time point defined: peripheral blood 6 weeks after treatment start. Data came from immunoSEQ multiplex PCR; TCRdb stores just in-frame clones and leaves some out. The repertoire holds fewer than 85,000 clones, with about 88% as singletons. This material consisted of PBMCs, taken around atezolizumab (anti-PD-L1) treatment. The receptors originated from a man aged 55-75 years with urothelial cancer.

The chain links TRBV9 to TRBJ2-2, with TRBD1 matching 10 bases. Looked up from germline, CDR1 is SGDLS and CDR2 is YYNGEE. V shed 4 bases, J shed 4 bases, and the junction held 10 bases outside the gene matches. The CDR3 sequence is 17 residues long. The CDR3 DNA follows: TGTGCCAGCAGCCCCGACAGGGGGCGGTATAGCACCGGGGAGCTGTTTTTT. As protein: CASSPDRGRYSTGELFF.

This chain links TRBV6-5 with TRBJ2-7, with 9 positions matching TRBD1. V gave up 6 bases and J gave up 0 bases; unmatched junction bases: 6. There are 15 residues in the CDR3. The germline gives CDR1 MNHEY, CDR2 SVGAGI. The CDR3 DNA reads as TGTGCCAGCAGACGTACAGGGGGCAGCTCCTACGAGCAGTACTTC. Protein sequence: CASRRTGGSSYEQYF.

This clone was detected a few times. The rearrangement links TRBV7-8 to TRBJ2-7, with D possibly TRBD1 on 6 matching bases. V lost 5 bases, J lost 3 bases, and 14 bases lay in between. Germline V lookup: CDR1 SGHVS, CDR2 FQNEAQ. The CDR3 contains 14 residues. CDR3 in DNA: TGTGCCAGCAGCCCCTCCAGGGGATTCTACGAGCAGTACTTC. This codes for CASSPSRGFYEQYF.

The rearrangement links TRBV5-1 to TRBJ2-5; 8 positions match TRBD2. This CDR3 contains 13 residues. With V trimmed by 1 base and J by 6 bases, 2 bases remained unmatched. Germline V lookup: CDR1 SGHRS, CDR2 YFSETQ. The CDR3, as DNA: TGCGCCAGCAGCTTGCGGGGGGGGAAGACCCAGTACTTC. Protein product: CASSLRGGKTQYF.

The V call is TRBV5-1, the J call TRBJ1-2; TRBD1 matches 8 bases. V lost 0 bases to trimming and J lost 6 bases; unmatched junction nucleotides: 4. The CDR3 is made up of 14 amino acids. Germline V CDR1 and CDR2: SGHRS, YFSETQ. The CDR3 loop is CASSLEDRVDGYTF. For the CDR3, the DNA is TGCGCCAGCAGCTTGGAGGACAGGGTAGATGGCTACACCTTC.

The chain has TRBV19 and TRBJ1-1; D possibly corresponds to TRBD1 (5 bases). Deletions cut 2 bases from V and 3 bases from J, with 16 bases between. This CDR3 region has 16 residues. Germline CDR1 and CDR2: LNHDA and SQIVND (reference sequence). This CDR3 reads CASSILGGGTDTEAFF. In DNA, the CDR3 is TGTGCCAGTAGTATATTAGGAGGAGGGACGGACACTGAAGCTTTCTTT.

J is TRBJ1-1 and V is TRBV18, with 8 nucleotides matching TRBD1. The ends lost 3 bases at V and 8 bases at J; junction bases unmatched: 8. Germline V CDR1 and CDR2: KGHSH, LQKENI. The CDR3 extends over 14 amino acids. The CDR3 loop is CASSPETRTGEAFF. The CDR3 region has the DNA TGTGCCAGCTCACCTGAAACTCGGACAGGGGAAGCTTTCTTT.

This clone was picked up one time. V and J are TRBV9 and TRBJ1-1; D is possibly TRBD1 (6 bases). CDR3 size: 17 residues. The germline V and J ends were trimmed by 0 bases and 2 bases, with 17 bases remaining between them. The germline CDR1 and CDR2 sequences are SGDLS and YYNGEE. In DNA form, the CDR3 reads TGTGCCAGCAGCGTAGGGACAGCTAAACACTTTAACACTGAAGCTTTCTTT. This encodes CASSVGTAKHFNTEAFF.

The chain combines TRBV19 with TRBJ2-7, with 8 positions matching TRBD1. This CDR3 has 16 residues. The ends lost 1 base at V and 0 bases at J; junction bases unmatched: 5. Germline V CDR1 and CDR2: LNHDA, SQIVND (reference sequence). CDR3 sequence reads: CASSIGPGGASYEQYF. For the CDR3, the DNA is TGTGCCAGTAGTATAGGGCCAGGGGGCGCCTCCTACGAGCAGTACTTC.

CDR3 amino acids: CASSLLAVSTDTQYF. The DNA for the CDR3 is TGTGCCAGCAGTCTGCTAGCGGTTAGCACAGATACGCAGTATTTT. This rearrangement joins TRBV2 to TRBJ2-3, with TRBD2 matching 7 bases. Trimming removed 5 bases from V and 0 bases from J; junction bases left unmatched: 5. This CDR3 is built from 15 residues. Germline V gene sequence: CDR1 SNHLY, CDR2 FYNNEI.

The V call is TRBV2, the J call TRBJ2-1; D unresolved. V lost 3 bases to trimming and J lost 5 bases, with 8 bases between them. This CDR3 has 13 amino acids. Germline CDR1 is SNHLY and CDR2 is FYNNEI. The CDR3 protein is CASSDLRDNEQFF. The CDR3 DNA follows: TGTGCCAGCAGTGATCTCCGGGACAATGAGCAGTTCTTC.

This clone was picked up a small number of times. This chain links TRBV5-1 with TRBJ2-1; 13 bases are a match to TRBD2. The CDR3 runs 16 residues. The J segment lost 4 bases and the V segment lost 4 bases, leaving 5 bases of the junction unmatched. Germline loops: CDR1 SGHRS, CDR2 YFSETQ. CDR3 region: CASSGLAGARYNEQFF. CDR3 nucleotides: TGCGCCAGCAGCGGACTAGCGGGAGCTAGGTACAATGAGCAGTTCTTC.

The rearrangement uses TRBV19 and TRBJ2-1, with a tentative D call TRBD1 (5 bases). The CDR3 is made up of 12 amino acids. CDR1 is LNHDA and CDR2 is SQIVND in the germline V gene (reference sequence). The V end lost 4 bases, the J end lost 4 bases, and 5 bases lay between the germline ends. The CDR3 DNA reads TGTGCCAGTAGTACAGGGTACAATGAGCAGTTCTTC. This codes for CASSTGYNEQFF. The complete variable domain, with remaining parts taken from reference TRBV19 and TRBJ2-1, reads DGGITQSPKYLFRKEGQNVTLSCEQNLNHDAMYWYRQDPGQGLRLIYYSQIVNDFQKGDIAEGYSVSREKKESFPLTVTSAQKNPTAFYLCASSTGYNEQFFGPGTRLTVL.

The gene calls are TRBV7-9 and TRBJ1-6; D is undetermined. V gave up 3 bases and J gave up 7 bases, with 13 bases separating them. The CDR3 loop spans 15 amino acids. Germline CDR1 and CDR2: SEHNR and FQNEAQ (reference sequence). As DNA, the CDR3 is TGTGCCAGCAGCTTTGACGGGAACAGAAATTCACCCCTCCACTTT. Translating gives CASSFDGNRNSPLHF.

The chain uses TRBV5-6 and TRBJ2-1; TRBD1 might be the D (6 bases). Germline assignment: CDR1 SGHDT and CDR2 YYEEEE. V shed 2 bases and J shed 4 bases, with 10 bases lying between them. CDR3 size: 14 residues. The CDR3 sequence: CASSFSGAYNEQFF. The CDR3 region has the DNA TGTGCCAGCAGCTTTTCAGGGGCTTACAATGAGCAGTTCTTC.

This clone occurred once. This sequence joins TRBV2 and TRBJ2-7; 7 nucleotides align to TRBD1. CDR1 SNHLY and CDR2 FYNNEI come from the germline V gene. The ends lost 1 base at V and 4 bases at J; junction bases unmatched: 4. The CDR3 runs 14 residues. CDR3 sequence: CASSEDGTVYEQYF. In DNA, the CDR3 is TGTGCCAGCAGTGAAGATGGGACAGTTTACGAGCAGTACTTC.

The V call is TRBV7-3, the J call TRBJ2-2, with 11 bases aligning to TRBD2. The CDR3 loop spans 16 amino acids. Germline values: CDR1 SGHTA, CDR2 FQGTGA. Germline trimming cut 8 bases from V and 0 bases from J; bases unmatched to any gene: 5. The CDR3 is CASGLAGGANTGELFF. The CDR3 DNA is TGTGCCAGCGGACTAGCGGGCGGAGCGAACACCGGGGAGCTGTTTTTT.

In its sample, this clone was seen a few times. The genes are TRBV6-5 and TRBJ2-5, with a weak D call TRBD1 (7 bases). Germline lookup yields CDR1 MNHEY and CDR2 SVGAGI. The CDR3 has 14 residues. V lost 5 bases to trimming and J lost 10 bases, with 20 bases between them. The CDR3 protein is CASSRDFEQGDQYF. In nucleotides, the CDR3 is TGTGCCAGCAGTCGGGACTTCGAGCAGGGGGACCAGTACTTC.

The V gene is TRBV6-6, the J gene TRBJ2-1; D is unclear. This CDR3 contains 16 residues. The V and J ends lost 4 bases and 2 bases respectively, with 15 bases between them. In germline, CDR1 is MNHNY, CDR2 SVGAGI (reference sequence). The CDR3 DNA is TGTGCCAGCAGTTCCCAGCGAGTCGGAGCCTACAATGAGCAGTTCTTC. This gives the protein CASSSQRVGAYNEQFF.

The chain carries TRBV30 and TRBJ1-5; TRBD1 might be the D (6 bases). The CDR3 runs 15 residues. Trimming pared 2 bases from V and 0 bases from J, leaving 11 bases between. The germline gives CDR1 GTSNPN, CDR2 SVGIG (reference sequence). CDR3 DNA sequence: TGTGCCTGGAGTTGGGGGGGGGCTAGCAATCAGCCCCAGCATTTT. Protein: CAWSWGGASNQPQHF.

This clone was counted only a few times. The chain has TRBV5-4 and TRBJ2-7; 7 nucleotides agree with TRBD2. J was trimmed by 2 bases and V by 1 base; bases with no gene match: 9. Germline V gene sequence: CDR1 SGHNT, CDR2 YYREEE (reference sequence). The CDR3 contains 16 residues. CDR3 sequence reads: CASSLRGGLVAYEQYF. As DNA, the CDR3 is TGTGCCAGCAGCTTGAGGGGTGGACTAGTTGCCTACGAGCAGTACTTC.

The chain is built from TRBV7-2 and TRBJ2-3, with 9 bases that match TRBD2. Germline-derived CDR1 and CDR2 are SGHTA and FQGNSA. V shed 5 bases and J 4 bases; nucleotides not matched to a gene: 7. This CDR3 spans 15 amino acids. The CDR3 DNA reads as TGTGCCAGCAGCCCTAGCGGGGTCCTCCCAGATACGCAGTATTTT. This translates into CASSPSGVLPDTQYF.

This chain joins TRBV18 and TRBJ2-5, with D perhaps matching TRBD2 (5 bases). Germline assignment: CDR1 KGHSH and CDR2 LQKENI. V was trimmed by 0 bases and J by 2 bases, leaving 10 bases between them. This CDR3 is built from 15 residues. The CDR3: CASSPPEAEQETQYF. The CDR3 DNA sequence: TGTGCCAGCTCACCACCGGAAGCGGAACAAGAGACCCAGTACTTC.

The chain recombines TRBV6-4 with TRBJ1-2; TRBD1 aligns across 9 bases. The length of the CDR3 is 16 residues. Germline lookup yields CDR1 MRHNA and CDR2 SNTAGT. J lost 4 bases, V lost 6 bases, and 12 bases had no gene match. The CDR3 DNA sequence: TGTGCCAGCAGCCCGTCATCGGGACAGGGAGGCTATGGCTACACCTTC. It yields the protein CASSPSSGQGGYGYTF.